This TCR beta chain came from a study of blood T cell repertoires in COVID-19. Data came from immunoSEQ multiplex PCR; TCRdb stores just in-frame clones and leaves some out. Here the sample spans 250,000 to 300,000 clones, 83% being singletons. Germline CDR1 and CDR2: SEHNR and FQNEAQ (reference sequence). V was cut by 4 bases and J by 5 bases, with 14 bases left in between. The CDR3 sequence is 14 residues long. The clonotype comes from a man aged 60-69 years who had recovered from COVID-19. V usage is TRBV7-9 and J usage is TRBJ1-1; D may be TRBD1 (6 bases). What was sequenced was peripheral blood. In nucleotides, the CDR3 is TGTGCCAGCAGCTCAAGGACCAGGGGAACTGAAGCTTTCTTT. It encodes CASSSRTRGTEAFF.